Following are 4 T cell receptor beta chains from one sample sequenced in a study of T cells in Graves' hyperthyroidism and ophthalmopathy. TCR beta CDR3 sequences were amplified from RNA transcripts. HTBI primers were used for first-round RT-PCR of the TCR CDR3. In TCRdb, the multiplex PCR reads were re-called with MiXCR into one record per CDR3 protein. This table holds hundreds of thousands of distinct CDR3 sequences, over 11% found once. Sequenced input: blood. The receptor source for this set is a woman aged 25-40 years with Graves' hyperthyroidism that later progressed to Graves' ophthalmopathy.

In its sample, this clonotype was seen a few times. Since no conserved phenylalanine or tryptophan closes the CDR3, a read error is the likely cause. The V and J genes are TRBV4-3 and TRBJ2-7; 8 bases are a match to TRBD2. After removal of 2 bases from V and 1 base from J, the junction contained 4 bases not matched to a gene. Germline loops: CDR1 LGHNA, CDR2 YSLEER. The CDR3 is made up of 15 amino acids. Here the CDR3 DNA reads TGCGCCAGCAGCCAACCCCGGGAGGGTTCCTACGAGCAGTACCTC. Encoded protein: CASSQPREGSYEQYL.

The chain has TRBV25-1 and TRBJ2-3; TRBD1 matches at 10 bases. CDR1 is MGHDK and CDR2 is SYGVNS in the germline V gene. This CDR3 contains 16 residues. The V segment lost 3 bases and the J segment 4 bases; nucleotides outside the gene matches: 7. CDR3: CASSDPGTGAADTQYF. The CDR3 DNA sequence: TGTGCCAGCAGTGACCCCGGGACAGGGGCGGCAGATACGCAGTATTTT.

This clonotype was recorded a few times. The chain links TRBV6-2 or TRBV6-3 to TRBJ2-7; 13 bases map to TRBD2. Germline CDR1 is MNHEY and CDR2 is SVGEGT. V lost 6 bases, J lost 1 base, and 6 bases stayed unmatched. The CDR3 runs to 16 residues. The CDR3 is CASSPGTSGESYEQYF. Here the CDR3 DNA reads TGTGCCAGCAGCCCGGGGACTAGCGGGGAATCCTACGAGCAGTACTTC.

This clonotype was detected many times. This CDR3 is CASGRQGGNEQFF. In DNA, the CDR3 is TGTGCCAGCGGACGACAGGGAGGGAATGAGCAGTTCTTC. The V and J genes are TRBV11-3 and TRBJ2-1, with D perhaps given as TRBD1 or TRBD2 (7 bases each). The ends were cut back, 8 bases at V and 7 bases at J, with 15 bases in the middle. The CDR3 sequence is 13 residues long. Per the germline V gene, CDR1 is SGHNT and CDR2 is YENEEA.